Below, 18 T cell receptor beta chains from the same sample are listed, as sequenced in a study of tumor-infiltrating lymphocytes in primary liver carcinoma. The study extracted blood RNA from unsorted whole blood and also extracted germline DNA. The investigators made TCR beta cDNA from around 540 ng total RNA, using a constant-region primer. Libraries for TCR beta were built through three nested multiplex PCR rounds, which together made up a slightly modified ARM-PCR procedure. The two initial PCR rounds, ten to eleven cycles each, used TRBV1-TRBV30 forward and C-beta reverse primers. From the multiplex PCR reads, TCRdb called clonotypes with MiXCR, one entry per CDR3 protein. Counted here are 300,000 to 350,000 distinct CDR3 sequences, 65% occurring once; the ten biggest clones make up roughly 6%. The sample consisted of peripheral blood. These receptors were collected from a middle-aged man with primary liver carcinoma and hepatitis B virus infection.

Of note for this clonotype: This may come from a read error, since a much larger clone is one base off. This likely comes from a read error, as the CDR3 has no conserved phenylalanine or tryptophan at its end. The chain recombines TRBV6-5 with TRBJ2-4, with D unclear. The length of the CDR3 is 15 residues. V lost 6 bases and J lost 6, with 18 bases in between. Germline V gives CDR1 MNHEY, CDR2 SVGAGI. The CDR3 DNA is TGTGCCAGCAGCACAAGACATAACCAGATAAACATTCAGTACATC. Protein product: CASSTRHNQINIQYI.

The sample holds one count of this clonotype. This clone may be a read error of a much larger clone one base away. Without the conserved terminal phenylalanine or tryptophan, this CDR3 likely stems from a read error. The V gene is TRBV10-1, the J gene TRBJ2-5, with D perhaps matching TRBD1 (5 bases). Trimming shortened V by 2 bases and J by 2 bases, and 9 bases separated the two germline ends. Germline CDR1 reads WNHNN; CDR2 reads SYGVQD (reference sequence). This CDR3 contains 14 residues. The CDR3 nucleotides read TGCGCCAGCAGTGAGGACAGTAGGCAAGAGACCCAGTACATC. It yields the protein CASSEDSRQETQYI.

To note about this clonotype: Since a much larger clone is just one base distant, this may be a read error. This chain joins TRBV10-2 and TRBJ2-5; tentatively, D is TRBD1 (6 bases). The CDR3 has 15 residues. The germline V and J ends were trimmed by 5 bases and 5 bases, with 18 bases remaining between them. Germline V gene data show CDR1 as WSHSY and CDR2 as SAAADI. The DNA of the CDR3 is TGCGCCAGCAGTCCGTTAGGGGGTAGGGGCGAGACCCAGTACTTC. It specifies CASSPLGGRGETQYF.

This clonotype occurred a few times. A much larger clonotype is one base distant, so this may be a read error. Since no conserved phenylalanine or tryptophan closes the CDR3, a read error is the likely cause. The chain combines TRBV6-5 with TRBJ2-1; D is undetermined. The CDR3 is 11 residues long. Per germline, CDR1 MNHEY and CDR2 SVGAGI. V lost 8 bases and J 9 bases, leaving 11 bases between the germline ends. The CDR3 DNA reads TGTGCCAGCTCTGGAATGGGTGAGCAGTTCCTC. Its translation is CASSGMGEQFL.

Notes on this clonotype: Since the CDR3 does not end with the conserved phenylalanine or tryptophan, this likely comes from a read error. The J gene is TRBJ2-1, the V gene TRBV11-2; no definite D call. This CDR3 spans 13 amino acids. Germline values: CDR1 SGHAT, CDR2 FQNNGV. The CDR3 DNA reads as TGTGCCAGTAGCTTAGGTGCCTACAATGAGCAGTTCCTC. Encoded protein: CASSLGAYNEQFL.

This clonotype was counted a single time. It may be a read error: a sequence one base away is much more abundant. The chain employs TRBV12-3 or TRBV12-4 and TRBJ1-5, with D tentatively TRBD1 (6 bases). The length of the CDR3 is 19 residues. Trimming cost V 5 bases and J 0 bases, with 23 bases left between them. CDR3 amino acids: CASSHPRGVSGSSNQPQHF. The CDR3 DNA follows: TGTGCCAGCAGTCACCCGAGGGGGGTATCAGGTTCTAGCAATCAGCCCCAGCATTTT.

Comment on this clonotype: A much larger clonotype is one base distant, so this may be a read error. The chain is built from TRBV4-3 and TRBJ2-5; no clear D. Trimming removed 1 base at V and 4 bases at J, with 10 bases between. CDR1 and CDR2 from the germline V gene are LGHNA and YSLEER. The CDR3 totals 14 residues. The CDR3 DNA reads as TGCGCCAGCAGCCAAGTGGGATGGGGAGAGACCCAGTACTTC. Residues: CASSQVGWGETQYF.

As to this clonotype: Relative to the germline gene, one junction end is altered; a read error may explain this. V gene TRBV10-3 combines with J gene TRBJ2-7, with no clear D. Germline V gene sequence: CDR1 ENHRY, CDR2 SYGVKD. The CDR3 is made up of 17 amino acids. In DNA form, the CDR3 reads TGTGCCATCAGTGGAGATTCCTCGTGGGCCGTCGCGGACGAGCATTACTTC. It specifies CAISGDSSWAVADEHYF.

This clonotype was observed a few times. The chain combines TRBV30 with TRBJ2-5; D uncertain. V lost 3 bases and J 5 bases, leaving 13 bases between the germline ends. Germline values: CDR1 GTSNPN, CDR2 SVGIG (reference sequence). This CDR3 region has 13 residues. CDR3 residues: CAWSRSLVETQYF. Here the CDR3 DNA reads TGTGCCTGGAGCCGAAGCCTAGTGGAGACCCAGTACTTC.

To note about this clonotype: It may be a read error: a sequence one base away is much more abundant. This CDR3 reads CASLFWTALMNTEAFF. The DNA for the CDR3 is TGTGCCAGTTTATTCTGGACGGCCTTAATGAACACTGAAGCTTTCTTT. This sequence joins TRBV6-1 and TRBJ1-1; D not resolved. Trimming cost V 9 bases and J 0 bases, with 20 bases left between them. Per germline, CDR1 MNHNS and CDR2 SASEGT. There are 16 residues in the CDR3.

This clonotype was recorded a few times. This chain joins TRBV5-1 and TRBJ2-1; TRBD2 agrees at 12 bases. The CDR3 sequence is 17 residues long. V lost 4 bases and J lost 3; bases outside the gene matches: 8. From germline, CDR1 is SGHRS and CDR2 YFSETQ. The CDR3 reads CASSPELAGGNYNEQFF. Here the CDR3 DNA reads TGCGCCAGCAGCCCGGAACTAGCGGGAGGAAACTACAATGAGCAGTTCTTC.

Worth noting for this clonotype: Because it lacks the conserved phenylalanine or tryptophan at the end, this CDR3 is likely a read error. CDR3 nucleotide sequence: TGTGCCAGCAGCTTCGGGACTAGCGACTACAATGATCAGTTCTTA. It is translated as CASSFGTSDYNDQFL. This chain uses TRBV11-2 with TRBJ2-1; 10 bases match TRBD2. The germline gives CDR1 SGHAT, CDR2 FQNNGV. The CDR3 extends over 15 amino acids.

On this clonotype: The junction does not match germline at one end; this may be a read error. This rearrangement joins TRBV11-2 to TRBJ1-1; a weak D match, TRBD1 (5 bases). The CDR3 is 17 residues long. CDR1 and CDR2 from the germline V gene are SGHAT and FQNNGV. CDR3 coding DNA: TGTGTCAGCAGCTTAGATCTGGCGTTCGGGGGTTTCACTGAAGCTTTCTTC. Its translation: CVSSLDLAFGGFTEAFF.

This clonotype was found once. This rearrangement joins TRBV7-9 to TRBJ1-2; 7 nucleotides match TRBD1. Per germline, CDR1 SEHNR and CDR2 FQNEAQ (reference sequence). The CDR3 is 14 amino acids. V was clipped by 2 bases and J by 8 bases; unmatched bases: 8. The CDR3 protein is CASSLLPTGLGYTF. The CDR3, as DNA: TGTGCCAGCAGCTTACTGCCGACAGGGCTAGGCTACACCTTC.

On this clonotype itself: An end of the junction differs from the germline gene, which may be a read error. The chain employs TRBV9 and TRBJ2-7, with 12 bases aligning to TRBD1. Per the germline V gene, CDR1 is SGDLS and CDR2 is YYNGEE. There are 14 residues in the CDR3. CDR3 amino acids: CASSVGTGGYEHYF. The CDR3 DNA reads as TGTGCTAGCAGCGTAGGGACAGGGGGCTACGAGCATTACTTC.

Regarding this clonotype: The junction departs from germline at one end; a sequencing error may be responsible. The V gene is TRBV4-1, the J gene TRBJ2-7, with D possibly being TRBD1 (7 bases). CDR1 is MGHRA and CDR2 is YSYEKL in the germline V gene. CDR3 length: 13 residues. CDR3 DNA: TGCGCCAGCAGCCCAGGGGGGCCCTACGGGCAGTACTTC. Translation gives CASSPGGPYGQYF.

This clonotype was seen a few times. A much larger clonotype is one base distant, so this may be a read error. DNA of the CDR3: TGCAGCGTTCCTGTAGCGGTCTACAATGAGGAGTTCTTC. The encoded protein is CSVPVAVYNEEFF. This sequence joins TRBV29-1 and TRBJ2-1; D is possibly TRBD2 (6 bases). Germline CDR1 is SQVTM and CDR2 is ANQGSEA. The CDR3 sequence is 13 residues long.

This clonotype has a count of ten or more. The chain uses TRBV6-2 or TRBV6-3 and TRBJ1-2; D gene uncertain. The CDR3 is 13 residues long. The germline gives CDR1 MNHEY, CDR2 SVGEGT. Trimming shortened V by 2 bases and J by 3 bases, and 7 bases separated the two germline ends. The DNA for the CDR3 is TGTGCCAGCAGTTACACCCGATACTATGGCTACACCTTC. It yields the protein CASSYTRYYGYTF.